This entry is about one TCR beta chain. Time point reported: after dendritic cell vaccination, including at tumor progression/relapse. Fresh-frozen tumor tissue and more than two years of survival data were available for all. The immunoSEQ assay amplified TCRB CDR3 from up to 2 ug DNA. Produced via immunoSEQ multiplex PCR; TCRdb's table is partial and in-frame only. The table shows about 91,000 clones, with roughly four fifths occurring only once. The sample belongs to a study of glioma-infiltrating T cells after dendritic cell vaccination. For the study at large: Between about 2003 and 2012, patients got autologous tumor lysate-pulsed dendritic cell vaccines. Dendritic cells derived from monocytes and pulsed with autologous tumor lysate formed the vaccine.

Trimming at V came to 0 bases and at J to 6 bases, leaving 13 bases not matched to a gene. The CDR3 has 17 residues. The germline CDR1 and CDR2 sequences are LNHNV and YYDKDF (reference sequence). The chain links TRBV15 to TRBJ2-7; the match to TRBD1 covers 8 bases. This TCR was recovered from a human donor with glioblastoma. Sequencing used blood, obtained after dendritic cell vaccination. The CDR3 bases are TGTGCCACCAGCAGAGAGGGGAACAGGGGGGTGTGGAGCGAGCAGTACTTC. It codes for CATSREGNRGVWSEQYF.